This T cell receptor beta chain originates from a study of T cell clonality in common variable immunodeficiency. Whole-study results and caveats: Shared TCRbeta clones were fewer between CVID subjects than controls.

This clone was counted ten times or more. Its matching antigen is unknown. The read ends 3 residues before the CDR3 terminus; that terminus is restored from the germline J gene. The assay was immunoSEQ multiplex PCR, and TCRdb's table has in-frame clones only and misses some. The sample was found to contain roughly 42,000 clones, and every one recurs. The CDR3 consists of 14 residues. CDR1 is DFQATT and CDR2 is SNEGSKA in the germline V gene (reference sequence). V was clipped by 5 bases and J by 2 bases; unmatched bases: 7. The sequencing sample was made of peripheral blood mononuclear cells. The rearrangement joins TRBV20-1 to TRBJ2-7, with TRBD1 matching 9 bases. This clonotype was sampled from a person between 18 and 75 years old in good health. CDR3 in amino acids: CSAVRQGVPYEQYF. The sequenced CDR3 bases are TGCAGTGCTGTCCGACAGGGGGTACCCTACGAG.